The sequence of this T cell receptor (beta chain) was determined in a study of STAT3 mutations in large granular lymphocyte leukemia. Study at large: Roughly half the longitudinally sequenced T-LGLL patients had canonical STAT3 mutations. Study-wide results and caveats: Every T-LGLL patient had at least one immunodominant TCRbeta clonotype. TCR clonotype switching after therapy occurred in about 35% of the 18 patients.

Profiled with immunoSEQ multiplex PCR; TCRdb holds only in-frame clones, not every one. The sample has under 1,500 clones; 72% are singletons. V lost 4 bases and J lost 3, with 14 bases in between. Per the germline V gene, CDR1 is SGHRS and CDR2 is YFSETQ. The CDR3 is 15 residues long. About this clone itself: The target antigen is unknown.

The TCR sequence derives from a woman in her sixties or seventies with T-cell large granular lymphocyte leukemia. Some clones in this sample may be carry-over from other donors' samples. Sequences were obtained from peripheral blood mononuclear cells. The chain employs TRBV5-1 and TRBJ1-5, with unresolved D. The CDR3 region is CASSLDGRHNQPQHF. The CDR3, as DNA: TGCGCCAGCAGCCTTGATGGACGGCACAATCAGCCCCAGCATTTT.